This T cell receptor (beta chain) is drawn from a study of T cell responses to AZD1222 COVID-19 vaccine. Only in-frame clones appear in the TCRdb table, and some are missing; sequencing was by immunoSEQ multiplex PCR. Here the sample spans about 120,000 clones, 80% to 90% being singletons. Germline CDR1 and CDR2: GTSNPN and SVGIG (reference sequence). V was clipped by 0 bases and J by 4 bases, with 7 bases between them. This CDR3 comprises 12 residues. The sequencing used peripheral blood, collected on day 0 of AZD1222 vaccination. The clonotype was recovered from an adult in good health. This rearrangement joins TRBV30 to TRBJ2-7, with D maybe TRBD2 (5 bases). The CDR3 sequence: CAWSVSGYEQYF. CDR3 in DNA: TGTGCCTGGAGTGTGAGCGGATACGAGCAGTACTTC.